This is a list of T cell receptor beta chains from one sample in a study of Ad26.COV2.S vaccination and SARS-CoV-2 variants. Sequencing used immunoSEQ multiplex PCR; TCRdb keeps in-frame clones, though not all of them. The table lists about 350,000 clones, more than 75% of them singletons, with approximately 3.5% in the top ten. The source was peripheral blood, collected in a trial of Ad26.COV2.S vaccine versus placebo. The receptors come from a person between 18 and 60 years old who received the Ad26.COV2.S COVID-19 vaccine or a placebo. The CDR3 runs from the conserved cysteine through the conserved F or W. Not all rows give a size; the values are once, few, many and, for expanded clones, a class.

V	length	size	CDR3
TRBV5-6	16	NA	CASGPKALAGGTEQYF
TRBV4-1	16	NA	CASSQVEGIMNTEAFF
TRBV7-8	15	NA	CASSGTGTVNSPLHF
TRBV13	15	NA	CASSLGRGGTYEQYF
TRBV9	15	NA	CASSSRSGGGYGYTF
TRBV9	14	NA	CASSVNAGGQPQHF
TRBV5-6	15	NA	CASSGAGTFNYGYTF
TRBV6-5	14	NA	CASSYREGVTEAFF
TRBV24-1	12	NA	CATSDYRGTQYF
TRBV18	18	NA	CASSLNDARTGLWAEAFF
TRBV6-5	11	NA	CASRQGYEQYF
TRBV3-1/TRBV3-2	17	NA	CASSQAGVRAGAYEQYF
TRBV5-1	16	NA	CASSLAPTRANEKLFF
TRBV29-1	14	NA	CSVDGDRRNTEAFF
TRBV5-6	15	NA	CASRDVGSGANVLTF
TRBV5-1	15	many	CASSLGRGRSEKLFF
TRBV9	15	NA	CASSPRGSGANVLTF
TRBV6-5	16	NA	CASSYSPTSGGAEQYF